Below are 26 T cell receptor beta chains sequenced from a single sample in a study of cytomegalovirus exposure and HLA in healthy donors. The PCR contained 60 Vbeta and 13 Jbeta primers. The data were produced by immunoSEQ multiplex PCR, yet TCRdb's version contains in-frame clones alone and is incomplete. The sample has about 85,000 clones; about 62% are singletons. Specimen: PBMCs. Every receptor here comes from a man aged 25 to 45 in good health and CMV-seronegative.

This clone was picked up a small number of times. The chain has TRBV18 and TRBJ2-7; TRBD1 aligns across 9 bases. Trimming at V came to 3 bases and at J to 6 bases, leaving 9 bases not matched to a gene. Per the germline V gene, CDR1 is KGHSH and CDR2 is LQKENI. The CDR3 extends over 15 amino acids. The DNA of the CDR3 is TGTGCCAGCTCACCGGGACAGGGACGAATCGGCGAGCAGTACTTC. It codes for CASSPGQGRIGEQYF.

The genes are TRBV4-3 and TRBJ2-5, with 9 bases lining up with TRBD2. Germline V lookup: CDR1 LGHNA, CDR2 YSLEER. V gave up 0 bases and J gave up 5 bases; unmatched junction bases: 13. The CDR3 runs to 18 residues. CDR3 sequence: CASSQDIAGDPRRETQYF. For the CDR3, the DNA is TGCGCCAGCAGCCAAGATATAGCGGGGGACCCAAGGAGGGAGACCCAGTACTTC.

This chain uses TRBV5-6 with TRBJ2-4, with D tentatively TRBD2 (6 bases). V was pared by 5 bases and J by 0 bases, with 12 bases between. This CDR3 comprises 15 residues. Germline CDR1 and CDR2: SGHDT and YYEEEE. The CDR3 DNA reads TGTGCCAGCAGTTTAGGGAGGCTAGCCAAAAACATTCAGTACTTC. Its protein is CASSLGRLAKNIQYF. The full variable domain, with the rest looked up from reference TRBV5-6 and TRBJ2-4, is DAGVTQSPTHLIKTRGQQVTLRCSPKSGHDTVSWYQQALGQGPQFIFQYYEEEERQRGNFPDRFSGHQFPNYSSELNVNALLLGDSALYLCASSLGRLAKNIQYFGAGTRLSVL.

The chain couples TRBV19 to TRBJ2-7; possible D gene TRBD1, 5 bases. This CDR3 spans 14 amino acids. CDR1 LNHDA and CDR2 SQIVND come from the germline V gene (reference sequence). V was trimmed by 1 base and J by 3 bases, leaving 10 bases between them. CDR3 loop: CASSIVWGVYEQYF. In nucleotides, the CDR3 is TGTGCCAGTAGTATAGTCTGGGGCGTCTACGAGCAGTACTTC.

In nucleotides, the CDR3 is TGTGCCAGCAGCTCTAAGCGGGGGGGAGCTACAGAGACCCAGTACTTC. It yields the protein CASSSKRGGATETQYF. V and J are TRBV7-2 and TRBJ2-5; 10 nucleotides line up with TRBD2. The CDR3 runs to 16 residues. V shed 4 bases, J shed 4 bases, and the junction held 9 bases outside the gene matches. Germline V CDR1 and CDR2: SGHTA, FQGNSA. Complete variable domain (other parts from reference TRBV7-2 and TRBJ2-5): GAGVSQSPSNKVTEKGKDVELRCDPISGHTALYWYRQSLGQGLEFLIYFQGNSAPDKSGLPSDRFSAERTGGSVSTLTIQRTQQEDSAVYLCASSSKRGGATETQYFGPGTRLLVL.

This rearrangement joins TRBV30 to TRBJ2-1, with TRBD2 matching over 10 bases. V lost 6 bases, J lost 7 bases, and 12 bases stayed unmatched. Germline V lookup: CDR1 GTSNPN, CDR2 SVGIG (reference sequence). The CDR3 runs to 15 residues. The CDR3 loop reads CACGGRSSGSNEQFF. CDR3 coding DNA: TGTGCCTGCGGAGGTCGGTCTAGCGGGAGTAATGAGCAGTTCTTC.

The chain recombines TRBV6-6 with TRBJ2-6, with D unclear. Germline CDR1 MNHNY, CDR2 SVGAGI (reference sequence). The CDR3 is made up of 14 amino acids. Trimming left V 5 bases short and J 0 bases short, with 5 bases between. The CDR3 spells CASSLYSGANVLTF. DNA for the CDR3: TGTGCCAGCAGTCTATACTCTGGGGCCAACGTCCTGACTTTC.

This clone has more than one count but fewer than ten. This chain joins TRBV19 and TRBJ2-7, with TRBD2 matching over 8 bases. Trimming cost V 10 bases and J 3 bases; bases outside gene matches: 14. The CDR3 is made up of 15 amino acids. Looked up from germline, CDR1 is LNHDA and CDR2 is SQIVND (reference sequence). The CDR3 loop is CATMGRERGIYEQYF. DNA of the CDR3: TGTGCCACCATGGGACGCGAGCGGGGGATCTACGAGCAGTACTTC.

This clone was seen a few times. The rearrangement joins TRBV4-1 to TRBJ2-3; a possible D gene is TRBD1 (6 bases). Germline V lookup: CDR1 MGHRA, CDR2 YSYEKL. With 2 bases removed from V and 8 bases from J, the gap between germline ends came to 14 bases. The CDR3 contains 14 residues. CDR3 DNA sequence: TGCGCCAGCAGCCAAACGCAGACACAGGGTACGCAGTATTTT. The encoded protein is CASSQTQTQGTQYF.

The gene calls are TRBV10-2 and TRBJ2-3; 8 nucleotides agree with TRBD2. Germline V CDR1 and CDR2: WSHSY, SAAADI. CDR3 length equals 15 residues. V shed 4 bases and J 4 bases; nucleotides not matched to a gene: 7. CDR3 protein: CASSAPGRASDTQYF. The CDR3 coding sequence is TGCGCCAGCAGTGCCCCCGGGAGGGCCTCAGATACGCAGTATTTT.

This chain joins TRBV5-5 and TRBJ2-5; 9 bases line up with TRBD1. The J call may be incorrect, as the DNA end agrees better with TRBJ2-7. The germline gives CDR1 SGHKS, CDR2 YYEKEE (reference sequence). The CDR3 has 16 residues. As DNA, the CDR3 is TGTGCCAGCAGCGCCGGGACAGGGATTATTCGGAGCGAGCAGTACTTC. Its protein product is CASSAGTGIIRSEQYF.

The CDR3 here is CASSLDSGRTYEQYF. The CDR3 region has the DNA TGTGCCAGCAGCTTGGATAGCGGGCGGACCTACGAGCAGTACTTC. The rearrangement joins TRBV5-4 to TRBJ2-7, with 7 bases aligning to TRBD2. V lost 0 bases, J lost 2 bases, and 5 bases stayed unmatched. The CDR3 consists of 15 residues. CDR1 and CDR2 from the germline V gene are SGHNT and YYREEE (reference sequence).

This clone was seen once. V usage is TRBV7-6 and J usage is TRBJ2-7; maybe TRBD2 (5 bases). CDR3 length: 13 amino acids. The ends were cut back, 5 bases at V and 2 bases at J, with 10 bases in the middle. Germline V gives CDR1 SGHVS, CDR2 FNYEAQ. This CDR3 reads CASSPGETYEQYF. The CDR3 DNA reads TGTGCCAGCAGCCCCGGGGAGACCTACGAGCAGTACTTC.

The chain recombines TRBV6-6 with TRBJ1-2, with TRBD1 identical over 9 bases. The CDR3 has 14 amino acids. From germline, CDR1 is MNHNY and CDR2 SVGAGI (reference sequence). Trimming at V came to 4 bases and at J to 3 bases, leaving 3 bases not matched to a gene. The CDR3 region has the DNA TGTGCCAGCAGTTCGGACAGGGGTGACTATGGCTACACCTTC. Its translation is CASSSDRGDYGYTF.

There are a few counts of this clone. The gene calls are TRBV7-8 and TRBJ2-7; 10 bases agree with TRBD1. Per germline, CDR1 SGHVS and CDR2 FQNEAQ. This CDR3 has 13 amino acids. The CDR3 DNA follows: TGTGCGGGGGGGACAGGGGACTCCTACGAGCAGTACTTC. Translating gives CAGGTGDSYEQYF.

CDR3 sequence reads: CASSDLRLAGNEQFF. The CDR3 DNA sequence: TGTGCCAGCAGTGATCTTAGACTAGCGGGCAATGAGCAGTTCTTC. This sequence joins TRBV2 and TRBJ2-1; 10 bases are a match to TRBD2. The CDR3 totals 15 residues. Germline trimming cut 3 bases from V and 6 bases from J; bases unmatched to any gene: 5. Germline V gene lookup returns CDR1 SNHLY and CDR2 FYNNEI.

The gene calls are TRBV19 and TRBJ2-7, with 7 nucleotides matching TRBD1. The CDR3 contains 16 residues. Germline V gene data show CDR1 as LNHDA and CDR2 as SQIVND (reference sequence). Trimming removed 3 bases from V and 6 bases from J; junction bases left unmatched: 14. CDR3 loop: CASSIWFLDRPGEQYF. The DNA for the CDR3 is TGTGCCAGTAGTATTTGGTTTCTGGACAGGCCGGGCGAGCAGTACTTC.

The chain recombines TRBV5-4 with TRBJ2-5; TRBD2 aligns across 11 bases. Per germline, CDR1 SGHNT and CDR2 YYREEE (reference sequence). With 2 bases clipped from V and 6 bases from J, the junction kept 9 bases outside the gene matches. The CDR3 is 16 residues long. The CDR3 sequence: CASSFFSGGAGKTQYF. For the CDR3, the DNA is TGTGCCAGCAGCTTTTTTAGCGGGGGGGCCGGGAAGACCCAGTACTTC.

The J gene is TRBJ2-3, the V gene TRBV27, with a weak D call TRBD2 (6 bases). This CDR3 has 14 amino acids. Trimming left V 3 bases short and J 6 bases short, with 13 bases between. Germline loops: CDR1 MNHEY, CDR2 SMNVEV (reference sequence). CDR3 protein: CASSLEGLRDTQYF. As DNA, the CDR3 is TGTGCCAGCAGTTTGGAGGGCCTGCGGGATACGCAGTATTTT.

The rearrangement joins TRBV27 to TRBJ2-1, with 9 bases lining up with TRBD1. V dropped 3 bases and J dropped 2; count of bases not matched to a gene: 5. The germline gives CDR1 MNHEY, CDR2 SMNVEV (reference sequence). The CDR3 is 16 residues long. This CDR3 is CASSLTGTGPYNEQFF. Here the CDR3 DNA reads TGTGCCAGCAGTTTGACCGGGACAGGGCCCTACAATGAGCAGTTCTTC.

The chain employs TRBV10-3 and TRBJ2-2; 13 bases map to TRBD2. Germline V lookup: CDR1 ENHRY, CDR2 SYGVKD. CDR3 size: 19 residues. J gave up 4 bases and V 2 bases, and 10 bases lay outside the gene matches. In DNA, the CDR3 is TGTGCCATCAGTGAGCAATTACTAGCGGGGGGGTCAGGCACCGGGGAGCTGTTTTTT. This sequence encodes CAISEQLLAGGSGTGELFF.

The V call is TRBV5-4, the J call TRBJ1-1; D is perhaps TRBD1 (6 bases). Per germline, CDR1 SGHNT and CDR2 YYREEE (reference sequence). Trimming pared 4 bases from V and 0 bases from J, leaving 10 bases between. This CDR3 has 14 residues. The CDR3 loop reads CASSEGHMNTEAFF. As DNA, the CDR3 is TGTGCCAGCAGCGAGGGACACATGAACACTGAAGCTTTCTTT. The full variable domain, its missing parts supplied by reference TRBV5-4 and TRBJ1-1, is ETGVTQSPTHLIKTRGQQVTLRCSSQSGHNTVSWYQQALGQGPQFIFQYYREEENGRGNFPPRFSGLQFPNYSSELNVNALELDDSALYLCASSEGHMNTEAFFGQGTRLTVV.

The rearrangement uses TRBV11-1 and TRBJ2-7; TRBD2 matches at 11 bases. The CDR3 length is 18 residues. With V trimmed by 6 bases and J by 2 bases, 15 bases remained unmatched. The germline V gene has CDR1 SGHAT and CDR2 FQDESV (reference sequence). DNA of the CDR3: TGTGCCAGCAGATCCTTATCGGGGACTAGCGGTGGCGCCTACGAGCAGTACTTC. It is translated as CASRSLSGTSGGAYEQYF.

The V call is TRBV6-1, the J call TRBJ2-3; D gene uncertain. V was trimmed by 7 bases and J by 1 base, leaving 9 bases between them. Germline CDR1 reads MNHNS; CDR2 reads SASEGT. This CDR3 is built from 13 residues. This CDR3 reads CASNQAGTDTQYF. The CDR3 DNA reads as TGTGCCAGCAATCAGGCCGGCACAGATACGCAGTATTTT.

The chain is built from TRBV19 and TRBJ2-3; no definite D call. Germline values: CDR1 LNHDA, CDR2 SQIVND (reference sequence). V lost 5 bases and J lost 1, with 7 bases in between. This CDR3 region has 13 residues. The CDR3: CASSFQGTDTQYF. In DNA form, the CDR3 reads TGTGCCAGTAGTTTTCAGGGCACAGATACGCAGTATTTT. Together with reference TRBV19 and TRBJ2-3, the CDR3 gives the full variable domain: DGGITQSPKYLFRKEGQNVTLSCEQNLNHDAMYWYRQDPGQGLRLIYYSQIVNDFQKGDIAEGYSVSREKKESFPLTVTSAQKNPTAFYLCASSFQGTDTQYFGPGTRLTVL.

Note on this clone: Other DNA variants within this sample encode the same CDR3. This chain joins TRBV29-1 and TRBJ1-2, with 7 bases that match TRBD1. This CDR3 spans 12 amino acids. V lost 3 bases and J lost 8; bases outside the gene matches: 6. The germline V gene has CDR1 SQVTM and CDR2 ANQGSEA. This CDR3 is CSVDSTGNGYTF. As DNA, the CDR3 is TGCAGCGTTGACTCGACAGGGAACGGCTACACCTTC.